One sample yielded the 8 T cell receptor beta chains listed below, sequenced in a study of blood T cell repertoires in COVID-19. The method was immunoSEQ multiplex PCR; TCRdb's version includes in-frame clones alone and lacks a portion of them. The table shows approximately 90,000 clones, with about nine tenths occurring only once. The material sequenced was peripheral blood. The receptors were sampled from a woman aged 80 or older with acute or convalescent COVID-19.

Only one count was recorded for this clone. V gene TRBV7-9 combines with J gene TRBJ1-4; maybe TRBD1 (5 bases). Per germline, CDR1 SEHNR and CDR2 FQNEAQ (reference sequence). This CDR3 has 15 residues. Trimming stripped 6 bases from V and 3 bases from J, with 14 bases between. The CDR3 region is CASSLSTGANEKLFF. The CDR3 nucleotides read TGTGCCAGCAGTCTCAGTACAGGTGCTAATGAAAAACTGTTTTTT.

The rearrangement links TRBV14 to TRBJ2-7, with 8 nucleotides matching TRBD1. This CDR3 contains 13 residues. V lost 4 bases to trimming and J lost 4 bases; unmatched junction nucleotides: 3. Germline V gives CDR1 SGHDN, CDR2 FVKESK. The CDR3 region has the DNA TGTGCCAGCAGCCGTCACAGGGGGTACGAGCAGTACTTC. The encoded protein is CASSRHRGYEQYF. The full variable domain, completed using reference TRBV14 and TRBJ2-7, is EAGVTQFPSHSVIEKGQTVTLRCDPISGHDNLYWYRRVMGKEIKFLLHFVKESKQDESGMPNNRFLAERTGGTYSTLKVQPAELEDSGVYFCASSRHRGYEQYFGPGTRLTVT.

This chain joins TRBV30 and TRBJ1-2; 7 positions match TRBD1. In germline, CDR1 is GTSNPN, CDR2 SVGIG (reference sequence). J lost 1 base, V lost 3 bases, and 14 bases had no gene match. This CDR3 spans 17 amino acids. The CDR3 nucleotides are TGTGCCTGGAGCTTAGAGATATCCCGACAGGGTAACTATGGCTACACCTTC. Encoded protein: CAWSLEISRQGNYGYTF. Together with reference TRBV30 and TRBJ1-2, the CDR3 gives the full variable domain: SQTIHQWPATLVQPVGSPLSLECTVEGTSNPNLYWYRQAAGRGLQLLFYSVGIGQISSEVPQNLSASRPQDRQFILSSKKLLLSDSGFYLCAWSLEISRQGNYGYTFGSGTRLTVV.

The chain has TRBV6-5 and TRBJ1-2, with 7 bases lining up with TRBD1. Germline assignment: CDR1 MNHEY and CDR2 SVGAGI. This CDR3 has 13 residues. V gave up 7 bases and J gave up 4 bases; unmatched junction bases: 6. In DNA, the CDR3 is TGTGCCAGCATCGCACAGGGGTCCTATGGCTACACCTTC. Translation: CASIAQGSYGYTF.

J is TRBJ2-2 and V is TRBV2; D call uncertain. The CDR3 spans 15 residues. V lost 7 bases to trimming and J lost 0 bases, with 12 bases between them. The germline gives CDR1 SNHLY, CDR2 FYNNEI. Here the CDR3 reads CASKRAETNTGELFF. CDR3 DNA sequence: TGTGCCAGCAAACGCGCGGAGACGAACACCGGGGAGCTGTTTTTT.

V is TRBV14 and J is TRBJ1-4; D is possibly TRBD1 (6 bases). This CDR3 has 15 residues. Germline V gives CDR1 SGHDN, CDR2 FVKESK. Deletions cut 4 bases from V and 3 bases from J, with 12 bases between. In DNA form, the CDR3 reads TGTGCCAGCAGCCGCAGACAGGTCGCTAATGAAAAACTGTTTTTT. Amino acids: CASSRRQVANEKLFF. Based on the CDR3 plus reference TRBV14 and TRBJ1-4, the full variable domain is EAGVTQFPSHSVIEKGQTVTLRCDPISGHDNLYWYRRVMGKEIKFLLHFVKESKQDESGMPNNRFLAERTGGTYSTLKVQPAELEDSGVYFCASSRRQVANEKLFFGSGTQLSVL.

The rearrangement uses TRBV30 and TRBJ1-1; 8 nucleotides agree with TRBD1. This CDR3 has 12 residues. CDR1 is GTSNPN, CDR2 SVGIG, per germline (reference sequence). V lost 1 base and J lost 6; bases outside the gene matches: 1. The CDR3 DNA sequence: TGTGCCTGGAGTGGGACAGGGTCTGAAGCTTTCTTT. Its protein is CAWSGTGSEAFF.

J is TRBJ2-3 and V is TRBV19; 7 nucleotides align to TRBD2. CDR3 size: 16 residues. Looked up from germline, CDR1 is LNHDA and CDR2 is SQIVND (reference sequence). Unmatched junction bases numbered 11, after V lost 8 bases and J lost 0 bases. The CDR3 here is CASSLWEGRSTDTQYF. CDR3 bases: TGTGCCAGTTCCCTTTGGGAGGGTCGGAGCACAGATACGCAGTATTTT.